This is a list of T cell receptor beta chains from one sample in a study of blood T cell repertoires in COVID-19. Repertoires were generated with immunoSEQ multiplex PCR, while TCRdb's copy carries only in-frame clones and drops some. The sample has roughly 390,000 clones; about 89% are singletons. Material for sequencing was peripheral blood. These receptors all come from a woman between 25 and 40 years old with COVID-19, enrolled during active disease. Each CDR3 is given with its conserved first and last residue. A D gene is named only where the DNA matches it firmly. Only some rows state a clone size, as once, few, many or a class for expanded clones.

J gene | V gene | clone size | D gene | CDR3 DNA | CDR3 protein
TRBJ2-7 | TRBV5-6 | once | - | TGTGCCAGCAGCCCCCGGTGGGCCCGCTGGGAGCAGTACTTC | CASSPRWARWEQYF
TRBJ2-3 | TRBV30 | - | - | TGTGCCGGTTCCCCGGACACCCGGGCGGGCACAGATACGCAGTATTTT | CAGSPDTRAGTDTQYF
TRBJ2-3 | TRBV10-3 | - | TRBD2 | TGTGCCATCAGTGAGTCTGTAGCGGGAGGGCCGGGCACAGATACGCAGTATTTT | CAISESVAGGPGTDTQYF
TRBJ1-5 | TRBV20-1 | - | - | TGCAGTGCTAGTGGCGTAGCGGTCAATCAGCCCCAGCATTTT | CSASGVAVNQPQHF
TRBJ1-6 | TRBV18 | - | TRBD1 | TGTGCCAGCTCACTCTCGGGACAGGGGGATTCACCCCTCCACTTT | CASSLSGQGDSPLHF
TRBJ1-5 | TRBV30 | - | - | TGTGCCTGGACTCCTTGGGGAGGACTTAGCAATCAGCCCCAGCATTTT | CAWTPWGGLSNQPQHF
TRBJ1-5 | TRBV7-3 | few | - | TGTGCCAGCAGCTTAACACGGAATCAGCCCCAGCATTTT | CASSLTRNQPQHF
TRBJ1-5 | TRBV16 | - | - | TGTGCCAGCAGCCAATCGGGTCTGAGGGCCGGGAATCAGCCCCAGCATTTT | CASSQSGLRAGNQPQHF
TRBJ1-3 | TRBV11-2 | - | TRBD1 | TGTGCCAGCAGCTTCGGACAGGGGAGCTCTGGAAACACCATATATTTT | CASSFGQGSSGNTIYF
TRBJ1-2 | TRBV30 | - | TRBD1 | TGTGCCTGGAGTGTACGATGGGGACAGGGTTTTGGCTACACCTTC | CAWSVRWGQGFGYTF
TRBJ1-5 | TRBV21-1 | - | - | TGTGCCAGCAGCAATCTAGAGGAAACCTATAGCAATCAGCCCCAGCATTTT | CASSNLEETYSNQPQHF
TRBJ2-1 | TRBV7-2 | - | - | TGTGCCAGCAGCTCGAGGGCGGTGGGGGAGCAGTTCTTC | CASSSRAVGEQFF
TRBJ2-1 | TRBV19 | - | TRBD2 | TGTGCCAGTAGTATAAGCGGGAGGGCATCTAGAAATGAGCAGTTCTTC | CASSISGRASRNEQFF
TRBJ1-2 | TRBV5-4 | - | - | TGTGCCAGCAGCTTGTCGGGGGACTATGGCTACACCTTC | CASSLSGDYGYTF
TRBJ1-5 | TRBV4-2 | - | - | TGTGCCAGCAGCCCAGGTGGAGGGAGAGGTCAGCCCCAGCATTTT | CASSPGGGRGQPQHF
TRBJ2-7 | TRBV19 | - | TRBD2 | TGTGCCAGTAGTCCCGTAGCGGGGGAAGTCAGCTATGAGCAGTACTTC | CASSPVAGEVSYEQYF
TRBJ2-1 | TRBV28 | - | TRBD2 | TGTGCCAGCAGCCCCCCTAGCGGGAGGGCCTACAATGAGCAGTTCTTC | CASSPPSGRAYNEQFF
TRBJ1-6 | TRBV2 | - | - | TGTGCCAGCAGTGACAGGGAAGAATCACCCCTCCACTTT | CASSDREESPLHF
TRBJ2-4 | TRBV7-8 | - | - | TGTGCCAGCAGCTTAGTTCACAGGTTAGGGTTGGGCATTCAGTACTTC | CASSLVHRLGLGIQYF
TRBJ2-1 | TRBV11-1 | - | TRBD2 | TGTGCCAGCAGCTTAGTTAGCGGGAGGGGAGAAGAGCAGTTCTTC | CASSLVSGRGEEQFF
TRBJ2-3 | TRBV28 | - | - | TGTGCCAGCAGCCCCTCTAGACTAGGGGATACGCAGTATTTT | CASSPSRLGDTQYF
TRBJ1-5 | TRBV28 | - | TRBD1 | TGTGCCAGCAGCTCCCCGGCAGGGGGCGATCAGCCCCAGCATTTT | CASSSPAGGDQPQHF